Following are 2 T cell receptor beta chains from one sample sequenced in a study of blood T cells in healthy people across ages. Next came a second PCR, run for about 7 to 12 cycles, which used a sample-barcoded 5' primer along with a J-beta primer mix. TCRdb reprocessed the 5' RACE reads with MiXCR, giving one entry per CDR3 protein. Seen here are 750,000 to 950,000 distinct CDR3 sequences, about 55% observed once, and the top ten hold approximately 40%. The sequenced material came from blood. These receptors were collected from an elderly man in good health.

Here the CDR3 reads CASSFKVETSGSGYRYAYF. CDR3 sequence (DNA): TGTGCCAGCAGCTTTAAAGTGGAAACTAGCGGGAGCGGGTACAGATACGCGTATTTT. The gene calls are TRBV5-6 and TRBJ2-3; 11 bases agree with TRBD2. J gave up 14 bases and V 2 bases, and 25 bases lay outside the gene matches. The germline V gene encodes CDR1 SGHDT and CDR2 YYEEEE. This CDR3 is 19 amino acids long.

The gene calls are TRBV27 and TRBJ2-7, with 8 bases lining up with TRBD2. The J call may be faulty, since TRBJ2-5 better matches the DNA end. The CDR3 has 14 amino acids. CDR1 is MNHEY, CDR2 SMNVEV, per germline (reference sequence). The CDR3 DNA reads TGTGCCAGCAATGTAGCGGGGAGGAGCGAGACCCAGTACTTC. This sequence encodes CASNVAGRSETQYF.